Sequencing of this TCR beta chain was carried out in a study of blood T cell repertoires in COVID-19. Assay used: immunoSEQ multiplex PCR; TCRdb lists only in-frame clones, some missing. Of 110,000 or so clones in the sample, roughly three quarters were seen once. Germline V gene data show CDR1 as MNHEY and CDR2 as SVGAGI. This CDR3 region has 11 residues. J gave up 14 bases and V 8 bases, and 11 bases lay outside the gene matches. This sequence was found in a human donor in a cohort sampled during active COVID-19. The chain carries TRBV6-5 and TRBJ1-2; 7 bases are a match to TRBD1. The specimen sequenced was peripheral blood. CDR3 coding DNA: TGTGCCAGCTTCCGTAAGGGGGCGGTTACCTTC. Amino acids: CASFRKGAVTF.